The source of this TCR beta chain is a study of T cell responses to AZD1222 COVID-19 vaccine. About this clone: What it recognizes is unknown.

Overall study results and limits: Increases in Spike-specific TCR breadth and depth were seen after two AZD1222 doses.

Second-dose recipients at about 4 or about 12 weeks were treated as one pooled group. Here immunoSEQ multiplex PCR was the method, and the copy in TCRdb shows in-frame clones only, minus some. The table has just over 150,000 clones, about 89% seen once. Sequenced here: peripheral blood, sampled 28 days after the second AZD1222 dose. This TCR came from an adult who received the AZD1222 COVID-19 vaccine.

CDR3 protein: CASRNPGQGEYEQYF. CDR3 nucleotides: TGTGCCAGCAGAAACCCGGGACAGGGGGAATACGAGCAGTACTTC. This rearrangement joins TRBV6-5 to TRBJ2-7; 11 bases fit TRBD1. Germline V lookup: CDR1 MNHEY, CDR2 SVGAGI. The CDR3 is 15 amino acids. Trimming at V came to 6 bases and at J to 4 bases, leaving 8 bases not matched to a gene.